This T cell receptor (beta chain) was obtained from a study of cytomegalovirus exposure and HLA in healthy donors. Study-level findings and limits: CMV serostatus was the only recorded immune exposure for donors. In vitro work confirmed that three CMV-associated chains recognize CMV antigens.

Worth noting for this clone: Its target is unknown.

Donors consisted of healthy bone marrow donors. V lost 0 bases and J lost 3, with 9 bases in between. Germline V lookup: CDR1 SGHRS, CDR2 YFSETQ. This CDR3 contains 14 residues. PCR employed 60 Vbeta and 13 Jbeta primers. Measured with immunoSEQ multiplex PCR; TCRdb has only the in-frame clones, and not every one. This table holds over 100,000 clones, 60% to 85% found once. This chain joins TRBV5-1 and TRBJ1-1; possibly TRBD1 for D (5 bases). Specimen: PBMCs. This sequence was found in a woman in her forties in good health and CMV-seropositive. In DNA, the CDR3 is TGCGCCAGCAGCTTGGGCGGGGGGGACACTGAAGCTTTCTTT. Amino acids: CASSLGGGDTEAFF.